This TCR beta chain was recorded in a study of Ad26.COV2.S vaccination and SARS-CoV-2 variants. Only in-frame clones appear in the TCRdb table, and some are missing; sequencing was by immunoSEQ multiplex PCR. The sample has about 680,000 clones, more than 80% seen once. Treatment meaning: about 20 received Ad26.COV2.S at low or high dose, single or two shots; several received placebo; per-sample allocation not given. Day 63 following the first vaccine or placebo injection was when the samples were taken. This Boston cohort included adults aged 18-55 years. Losses at the gene ends were 6 bases for V and 5 bases for J; bases not matched to a gene: 8. Germline values: CDR1 KGHDR, CDR2 SFDVKD. The CDR3 sequence is 15 residues long.

The sequencing used peripheral blood, collected in a trial of Ad26.COV2.S vaccine versus placebo. The source is a person aged 18-65 years who received the Ad26.COV2.S COVID-19 vaccine or a placebo. The chain links TRBV24-1 to TRBJ2-3; TRBD2 agrees at 9 bases. The CDR3 loop is CATSSAGGPQDTQYF. The CDR3, as DNA: TGTGCCACCAGTTCCGCGGGGGGGCCGCAAGATACGCAGTATTTT.